This TCR beta chain was identified during a study of radiotherapy plus CTLA-4 blockade in lung cancer. The CDR3 runs to 15 residues. Trimming cost V 7 bases and J 4 bases; bases outside gene matches: 9. Germline-derived CDR1 and CDR2 are MNHNS and SASEGT. TCRdb's copy holds only in-frame clones and misses some; the assay was immunoSEQ multiplex PCR. The sample holds roughly 98,000 clones, roughly four fifths seen once. The clonotype originates from a human donor with non-small cell lung cancer that progressed on radiotherapy plus ipilimumab. This specimen consisted of peripheral blood, obtained from a patient treated with radiotherapy plus ipilimumab. J is TRBJ2-3 and V is TRBV6-1; 9 bases agree with TRBD1. CDR3 DNA sequence: TGTGCCAGCACCGGAGGGGGACAGGGCCCAGATACGCAGTATTTT. Translating it yields CASTGGGQGPDTQYF.